The 9 T cell receptor beta chains in this list originate from one sample, sequenced in a study of CD8+CD57+ T cells in acquired aplastic anemia. The authors sequenced patients whose flow cytometry had shown CD8+CD57+ cell expansion. The template used for profiling TCR beta VDJ and CDR3 was genomic DNA. TCRdb reprocessed the reads via MiXCR and lists one record per CDR3 protein. The sample lists under 250,000 distinct CDR3 sequences, roughly half occurring once. The material sequenced was sorted CD4+, CD8+, or CD8+CD57+ T cells (not recorded which) from PBMCs. All receptors come from a human donor with aplastic anemia.

This clonotype was observed once. The chain is built from TRBV25-1 and TRBJ1-2; a possible D gene is TRBD1 (5 bases). Germline assignment: CDR1 MGHDK and CDR2 SYGVNS. This CDR3 spans 15 amino acids. Trimming shortened V by 6 bases and J by 4 bases, and 18 bases separated the two germline ends. The CDR3 loop reads CASSLSREPSYGYTF. The CDR3 DNA reads TGTGCCAGCAGCTTAAGCAGGGAACCTTCCTATGGCTACACCTTC.

Ten or more counts support this clonotype. The CDR3 region has the DNA TGTGCCACCAGCAGAGCACAGGGGGCGGAAAGCGGGGAGCTGTTTTTT. Protein: CATSRAQGAESGELFF. This sequence joins TRBV15 and TRBJ2-2, with 9 bases identical to TRBD1. The germline V gene has CDR1 LNHNV and CDR2 YYDKDF (reference sequence). This CDR3 has 16 residues. After removal of 1 base from V and 7 bases from J, the junction contained 7 bases not matched to a gene.

This clonotype was seen at least ten times. The gene calls are TRBV6-5 and TRBJ1-1; D is unresolved. This CDR3 spans 13 amino acids. Germline V CDR1 and CDR2: MNHEY, SVGAGI. The ends were cut back, 5 bases at V and 3 bases at J, with 10 bases in the middle. CDR3 DNA: TGTGCCAGCAGTCCAACCAGCCACACTGAAGCTTTCTTT. Its translation is CASSPTSHTEAFF.

CDR3 amino acids: CASSLGGISNQPQHF. DNA for the CDR3: TGTGCCAGCAGCTTAGGAGGGATAAGCAATCAGCCCCAGCATTTT. This rearrangement joins TRBV7-2 to TRBJ1-5; the D is unclear. V shed 1 base and J shed 1 base, with 8 bases lying between them. CDR3 length equals 15 residues. Per germline, CDR1 SGHTA and CDR2 FQGNSA.

This clonotype was seen repeatedly, ten times or more. V gene TRBV20-1 combines with J gene TRBJ1-1, with D maybe TRBD1 (6 bases). V was trimmed by 1 base and J by 6 bases, leaving 15 bases between them. The germline CDR1 and CDR2 sequences are DFQATT and SNEGSKA (reference sequence). CDR3 size: 14 residues. This chain's CDR3 is CSARGYRERPEAFF. CDR3 sequence (DNA): TGCAGTGCTAGAGGGTACAGGGAGAGACCTGAAGCTTTCTTT.

CDR3 protein: CASSMEWAGGNEQFF. The CDR3 nucleotides are TGTGCCAGTAGTATGGAGTGGGCAGGGGGGAATGAGCAGTTCTTC. The chain links TRBV19 to TRBJ2-1; D is perhaps TRBD1 (7 bases). The CDR3 extends over 15 amino acids. CDR1 LNHDA and CDR2 SQIVND come from the germline V gene (reference sequence). V shed 3 bases and J shed 7 bases, with 16 bases lying between them. The variable domain in full, with the rest retrieved from reference TRBV19 and TRBJ2-1, is DGGITQSPKYLFRKEGQNVTLSCEQNLNHDAMYWYRQDPGQGLRLIYYSQIVNDFQKGDIAEGYSVSREKKESFPLTVTSAQKNPTAFYLCASSMEWAGGNEQFFGPGTRLTVL.

The chain joins TRBV20-1 to TRBJ2-3; 11 bases match TRBD2. Germline V gene data show CDR1 as DFQATT and CDR2 as SNEGSKA (reference sequence). V dropped 6 bases and J dropped 4; count of bases not matched to a gene: 9. The CDR3 sequence is 15 residues long. The DNA for the CDR3 is TGCAGTGCACCGGTAGCGGGGGGGCCCGCAGATACGCAGTATTTT. As protein: CSAPVAGGPADTQYF.

This clonotype came up a few times. The gene calls are TRBV2 and TRBJ1-5; D remains unclear. Germline-derived CDR1 and CDR2 are SNHLY and FYNNEI. The V gene lost 6 bases and the J gene lost 4 bases, with 10 bases spanning the gap. The CDR3 length is 13 residues. The CDR3 spells CASRGSGNQPQHF. The DNA of the CDR3 is TGTGCCAGCAGGGGCAGTGGGAATCAGCCCCAGCATTTT.

This clonotype has only one observation. This sequence joins TRBV7-6 and TRBJ2-7; D is uncertain. This CDR3 spans 15 amino acids. Germline CDR1 reads SGHVS; CDR2 reads FNYEAQ. The V gene lost 1 base and the J gene lost 3 bases, with 13 bases spanning the gap. CDR3 sequence: CASSLVYSSYYEQYF. CDR3 DNA: TGTGCCAGCAGCTTAGTATACAGCTCCTACTACGAGCAGTACTTC. The full variable domain, with the rest looked up from reference TRBV7-6 and TRBJ2-7, is GAGVSQSPRYKVTKRGQDVALRCDPISGHVSLYWYRQALGQGPEFLTYFNYEAQQDKSGLPNDRFSAERPEGSISTLTIQRTEQRDSAMYRCASSLVYSSYYEQYFGPGTRLTVT.